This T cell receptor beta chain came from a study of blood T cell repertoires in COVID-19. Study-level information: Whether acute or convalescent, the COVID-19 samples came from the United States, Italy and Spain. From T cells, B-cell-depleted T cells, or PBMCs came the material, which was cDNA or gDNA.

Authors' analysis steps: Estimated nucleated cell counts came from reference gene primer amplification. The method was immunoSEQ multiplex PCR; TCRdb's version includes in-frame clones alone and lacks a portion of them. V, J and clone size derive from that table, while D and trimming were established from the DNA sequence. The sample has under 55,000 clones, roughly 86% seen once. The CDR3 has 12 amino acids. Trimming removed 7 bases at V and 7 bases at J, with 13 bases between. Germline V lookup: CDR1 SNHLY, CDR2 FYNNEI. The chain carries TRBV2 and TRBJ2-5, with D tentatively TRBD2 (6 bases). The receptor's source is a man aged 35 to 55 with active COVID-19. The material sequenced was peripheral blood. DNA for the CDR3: TGTGCCAGCAATGGGGACGGGGGGACCCAGTACTTC. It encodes CASNGDGGTQYF.